This passage covers 31 T cell receptor beta chains from one sample sequenced in a study of blood T cell repertoires in COVID-19. Assay: immunoSEQ multiplex PCR; the TCRdb copy retains only in-frame clones and omits some. The table lists about 100,000 clones, around 88% of them singletons. Material for sequencing was peripheral blood. These receptors were taken from a human donor in a cohort sampled during active COVID-19.

V gene TRBV6-2 or TRBV6-3 combines with J gene TRBJ2-7; no clear D. The CDR3 consists of 15 residues. V was trimmed by 6 bases and J by 2 bases, leaving 17 bases between them. Germline assignment: CDR1 MNHEY and CDR2 SVGEGT. The CDR3 is CASSQPGLGTYEQYF. The CDR3 region has the DNA TGTGCCAGCAGCCAACCGGGTCTAGGCACCTACGAGCAGTACTTC.

The chain joins TRBV5-6 to TRBJ1-1; D may be TRBD1 (5 bases). The CDR3 loop spans 13 amino acids. Trimming left V 0 bases short and J 11 bases short, with 14 bases between. CDR1 and CDR2 from the germline V gene are SGHDT and YYEEEE. The CDR3, as DNA: TGTGCCAGCAGCTTGGCGGTCGGGGGAGTCGCTTTCTTT. It specifies CASSLAVGGVAFF.

This chain joins TRBV13 and TRBJ2-3; 9 positions agree with TRBD1. Looked up from germline, CDR1 is PRHDT and CDR2 is FYEKMQ (reference sequence). The CDR3 totals 16 residues. The J segment lost 4 bases and the V segment lost 5 bases, leaving 10 bases of the junction unmatched. The CDR3 sequence: CASSPNPGQGPDTQYF. CDR3 coding DNA: TGTGCCAGCAGCCCGAATCCGGGACAGGGCCCAGATACGCAGTATTTT.

The gene calls are TRBV5-8 and TRBJ2-7; tentatively, D is TRBD2 (5 bases). The CDR3 consists of 13 residues. V was clipped by 0 bases and J by 3 bases, with 7 bases between them. Per the germline V gene, CDR1 is SGHTS and CDR2 is YDEGEE. CDR3 DNA sequence: TGTGCCAGCAGCTTGGTTGGGAGCTACGAGCAGTACTTC. It encodes CASSLVGSYEQYF.

The rearrangement uses TRBV7-2 and TRBJ2-3; a possible D gene is TRBD2 (5 bases). V gave up 5 bases and J gave up 2 bases, with 11 bases separating them. The CDR3 runs to 14 residues. Germline CDR1 reads SGHTA; CDR2 reads FQGNSA. CDR3 sequence reads: CASSPRRPTDTQYF. CDR3 in DNA: TGTGCCAGCAGCCCTCGGAGGCCCACAGATACGCAGTATTTT.

The V and J genes are TRBV18 and TRBJ2-5; 7 bases match TRBD2. There are 18 residues in the CDR3. Germline V gene sequence: CDR1 KGHSH, CDR2 LQKENI. V lost 2 bases to trimming and J lost 5 bases; unmatched junction nucleotides: 17. CDR3 amino acids: CASSPTSVLAVFGETQYF. In DNA, the CDR3 is TGTGCCAGCTCACCAACTTCTGTCCTAGCGGTCTTTGGCGAGACCCAGTACTTC.

The genes are TRBV28 and TRBJ1-2; D is perhaps TRBD1 (6 bases). Germline CDR1 is MDHEN and CDR2 is SYDVKM. Trimming stripped 3 bases from V and 2 bases from J, with 19 bases between. The CDR3 spans 17 residues. The CDR3 region has the DNA TGTGCCAGCAGTTTGGTGGCAGGGGCGAGGAGGAACTATGGCTACACCTTC. It yields the protein CASSLVAGARRNYGYTF.

V usage is TRBV19 and J usage is TRBJ2-7, with D perhaps matching TRBD1 (5 bases). Trimming cost V 4 bases and J 0 bases, with 10 bases left between them. The CDR3 extends over 14 amino acids. Germline values: CDR1 LNHDA, CDR2 SQIVND (reference sequence). DNA of the CDR3: TGTGCCAGTAGTAACCCAGGGAACTCCTACGAGCAGTACTTC. Its protein is CASSNPGNSYEQYF. Full variable domain (rest looked up from reference TRBV19 and TRBJ2-7): DGGITQSPKYLFRKEGQNVTLSCEQNLNHDAMYWYRQDPGQGLRLIYYSQIVNDFQKGDIAEGYSVSREKKESFPLTVTSAQKNPTAFYLCASSNPGNSYEQYFGPGTRLTVT.

The V call is TRBV5-1, the J call TRBJ2-7, with D possibly matching TRBD1 (5 bases). The CDR3 totals 13 residues. V was trimmed by 0 bases and J by 5 bases, leaving 9 bases between them. Germline V gene sequence: CDR1 SGHRS, CDR2 YFSETQ. CDR3: CASSLEGVDEQYF. As DNA, the CDR3 is TGCGCCAGCAGCTTGGAAGGGGTTGACGAGCAGTACTTC.

The rearrangement links TRBV11-2 to TRBJ2-1; D might be TRBD2 (6 bases). From germline, CDR1 is SGHAT and CDR2 FQNNGV. Trimming took 4 bases from V and 0 from J, leaving 10 bases between them. This CDR3 region has 15 residues. The CDR3 region is CASSSGVSSYNEQFF. The DNA for the CDR3 is TGTGCCAGCAGCTCGGGAGTAAGCTCCTACAATGAGCAGTTCTTC. Complete variable domain (other parts from reference TRBV11-2 and TRBJ2-1): EAGVAQSPRYKIIEKRQSVAFWCNPISGHATLYWYQQILGQGPKLLIQFQNNGVVDDSQLPKDRFSAERLKGVDSTLKIQPAKLEDSAVYLCASSSGVSSYNEQFFGPGTRLTVL.

The chain carries TRBV29-1 and TRBJ2-7; a weak D match, TRBD1 (6 bases). In germline, CDR1 is SQVTM, CDR2 ANQGSEA. The CDR3 is 12 amino acids. Trimming took off 7 bases at V and 3 bases at J, with 13 bases between the two ends. The CDR3 region is CSAGAVNYEQYF. In DNA, the CDR3 is TGCAGCGCAGGGGCGGTCAACTACGAGCAGTACTTC.

The chain's CDR3 is CATSRAFPGGYNYGYTF. DNA of the CDR3: TGTGCCACCAGCAGAGCCTTCCCCGGAGGGTACAACTATGGCTACACCTTC. This chain joins TRBV15 and TRBJ1-2; D gene ambiguous. CDR1 and CDR2 from the germline V gene are LNHNV and YYDKDF (reference sequence). Trimming pared 1 base from V and 2 bases from J, leaving 17 bases between. This CDR3 spans 17 amino acids. Looking up the rest from reference TRBV15 and TRBJ1-2 gives the full variable domain: DAMVIQNPRYQVTQFGKPVTLSCSQTLNHNVMYWYQQKSSQAPKLLFHYYDKDFNNEADTPDNFQSRRPNTSFCFLDIRSPGLGDTAMYLCATSRAFPGGYNYGYTFGSGTRLTVV.

This clone was counted a single time. CDR3 amino acids: CASRRASGRATDTQYF. CDR3 sequence (DNA): TGTGCCAGTAGAAGGGCTAGCGGGAGGGCCACAGATACGCAGTATTTT. The rearrangement joins TRBV19 to TRBJ2-3; 12 positions agree with TRBD2. V gave up 6 bases and J gave up 2 bases; unmatched junction bases: 6. Germline CDR1 is LNHDA and CDR2 is SQIVND (reference sequence). This CDR3 spans 16 amino acids.

The gene calls are TRBV27 and TRBJ2-4; 8 bases are a match to TRBD2. Trimming took 2 bases from V and 0 from J; bases not matched to a gene: 9. CDR3 length: 18 residues. Germline lookup yields CDR1 MNHEY and CDR2 SMNVEV (reference sequence). The CDR3 loop reads CASSLNVPLAGAKNIQYF. In nucleotides, the CDR3 is TGTGCCAGCAGTTTAAATGTTCCCCTAGCGGGAGCCAAAAACATTCAGTACTTC.

The chain recombines TRBV9 with TRBJ1-2, with 8 bases fitting TRBD1. Germline CDR1 SGDLS, CDR2 YYNGEE. The ends lost 4 bases at V and 5 bases at J; junction bases unmatched: 4. The CDR3 totals 13 residues. The CDR3 here is CASSTTGGYGYTF. CDR3 in DNA: TGTGCCAGCAGCACTACAGGGGGGTATGGCTACACCTTC.

The chain recombines TRBV30 with TRBJ2-7, with 7 bases identical to TRBD2. This CDR3 has 15 amino acids. Germline assignment: CDR1 GTSNPN and CDR2 SVGIG (reference sequence). V was clipped by 2 bases and J by 2 bases; unmatched bases: 9. Here the CDR3 reads CAWSPPGLAAYEQYF. CDR3 coding DNA: TGTGCCTGGAGTCCCCCGGGGCTAGCGGCCTACGAGCAGTACTTC.

The chain carries TRBV7-2 and TRBJ1-5, with 11 bases that match TRBD1. The CDR3 contains 15 residues. Per the germline V gene, CDR1 is SGHTA and CDR2 is FQGNSA. With 4 bases clipped from V and 6 bases from J, the junction kept 5 bases outside the gene matches. The CDR3 here is CASSSWDRGSQPQHF. As DNA, the CDR3 is TGTGCCAGCAGCTCCTGGGACAGGGGGAGTCAGCCCCAGCATTTT.

The chain combines TRBV28 with TRBJ2-5; the match to TRBD1 covers 10 bases. Germline V CDR1 and CDR2: MDHEN, SYDVKM. The V segment lost 5 bases and the J segment 5 bases; nucleotides outside the gene matches: 11. CDR3 size: 16 residues. In DNA, the CDR3 is TGTGCCAGCAGTAGTCCGGGACAGGGGATAGGTGAGACCCAGTACTTC. Protein sequence: CASSSPGQGIGETQYF.

This clone was detected once. This chain joins TRBV11-2 and TRBJ2-1; 9 bases fit TRBD2. This CDR3 spans 18 amino acids. J gave up 7 bases and V 4 bases, and 17 bases lay outside the gene matches. The germline gives CDR1 SGHAT, CDR2 FQNNGV. CDR3 protein: CASSSIAGTSIRLNEQFF. As DNA, the CDR3 is TGTGCCAGCAGCTCGATCGCCGGGACTAGCATTCGGTTAAATGAGCAGTTCTTC.

The V and J genes are TRBV5-1 and TRBJ2-7, with 8 nucleotides matching TRBD1. The germline CDR1 and CDR2 sequences are SGHRS and YFSETQ. The CDR3 loop spans 15 amino acids. Losses at the gene ends were 4 bases for V and 7 bases for J; bases not matched to a gene: 13. The CDR3 sequence is CASSLVTGGFVEQYF. The CDR3 nucleotides read TGCGCCAGCAGCCTCGTTACAGGGGGGTTTGTAGAGCAGTACTTC.

The rearrangement joins TRBV24-1 to TRBJ2-4, with TRBD2 identical over 7 bases. The length of the CDR3 is 19 residues. The J segment lost 2 bases and the V segment lost 9 bases, leaving 21 bases of the junction unmatched. Germline-derived CDR1 and CDR2 are KGHDR and SFDVKD. In DNA form, the CDR3 reads TGTGCCACCCCCGCGACTAGCCGATACTTTTCTGATTCCAAAAACATTCAGTACTTC. Translation gives CATPATSRYFSDSKNIQYF.

This chain uses TRBV19 with TRBJ1-6; 12 positions match TRBD1. The CDR3 has 16 amino acids. Per the germline V gene, CDR1 is LNHDA and CDR2 is SQIVND (reference sequence). Trimming at V came to 3 bases and at J to 10 bases, leaving 7 bases not matched to a gene. The CDR3 sequence is CASSMGQGAQGSPLHF. The DNA of the CDR3 is TGTGCCAGTAGTATGGGACAGGGGGCGCAGGGGTCACCCCTCCACTTT.

The rearrangement links TRBV9 to TRBJ2-1; 7 bases align to TRBD1. The V and J ends lost 0 bases and 12 bases, in that order; junction bases with no gene match: 3. Germline V gene sequence: CDR1 SGDLS, CDR2 YYNGEE. CDR3 length: 12 amino acids. The CDR3 DNA is TGTGCCAGCAGCGTAGAGACAGGGCGGCAGTTCTTC. This codes for CASSVETGRQFF.

The chain employs TRBV7-8 and TRBJ1-4, with TRBD1 identical over 7 bases. This CDR3 has 14 amino acids. V lost 1 base to trimming and J lost 10 bases; unmatched junction nucleotides: 6. Germline CDR1 SGHVS, CDR2 FQNEAQ. CDR3 sequence (DNA): TGTGCCAGCAGCTTAGGGACAGGTTTCCGAAAACTGTTTTTT. The encoded protein is CASSLGTGFRKLFF.

A word on this clone: An end of the junction does not agree with germline; a read error may underlie this. The chain joins TRBV4-3 to TRBJ2-1; maybe TRBD1 (6 bases). This CDR3 region has 16 residues. Germline values: CDR1 LGHNA, CDR2 YSLEER. This CDR3 reads CASSQDLGTTYNGQFF. CDR3 in DNA: TGCGCCAGCAGCCAAGATCTAGGGACAACTTACAATGGGCAGTTCTTC.

The rearrangement joins TRBV6-2 or TRBV6-3 to TRBJ1-5; D unresolved. Germline values: CDR1 MNHEY, CDR2 SVGEGT. This CDR3 is 12 amino acids long. Trimming took off 5 bases at V and 2 bases at J, with 4 bases between the two ends. In nucleotides, the CDR3 is TGTGCCAGCAGTACACGCAATCAGCCCCAGCATTTT. This sequence encodes CASSTRNQPQHF.

The genes are TRBV29-1 and TRBJ2-7; D is undetermined. The CDR3 length is 15 residues. Germline CDR1 SQVTM, CDR2 ANQGSEA. The germline V and J ends were trimmed by 1 base and 2 bases, with 15 bases remaining between them. CDR3 region: CSVEVVTAGPYEQYF. The CDR3 nucleotides are TGCAGCGTTGAAGTAGTTACGGCTGGGCCCTACGAGCAGTACTTC.

The rearrangement joins TRBV6-2 or TRBV6-3 to TRBJ2-5, with 9 bases fitting TRBD2. Germline CDR1 is MNHEY and CDR2 is SVGEGT. With V trimmed by 6 bases and J by 1 base, 6 bases remained unmatched. The length of the CDR3 is 15 residues. In DNA form, the CDR3 reads TGTGCCAGCAGCTTAGGGACTAGCCCCCAAGAGACCCAGTACTTC. This translates into CASSLGTSPQETQYF.

The gene calls are TRBV19 and TRBJ1-5, with D unresolved. In germline, CDR1 is LNHDA, CDR2 SQIVND (reference sequence). The CDR3 runs to 16 residues. Trimming took 5 bases from V and 3 from J, leaving 17 bases between them. In nucleotides, the CDR3 is TGTGCCAGTAGTCAAATCAAACTCGCATTCAATCAGCCCCAGCATTTT. The encoded protein is CASSQIKLAFNQPQHF.

DNA for the CDR3: TGTGCCAGCAGCGGGGGACAGACTACCTACGAGCAGTACTTC. Translated: CASSGGQTTYEQYF. The chain is built from TRBV27 and TRBJ2-7; weak D call: TRBD1 (7 bases). Deletions cut 6 bases from V and 2 bases from J, with 14 bases between. Germline-derived CDR1 and CDR2 are MNHEY and SMNVEV (reference sequence). CDR3 length: 14 residues.

This clone was recorded a few times. The V call is TRBV27, the J call TRBJ2-7; TRBD2 matches 10 bases. Germline V gene lookup returns CDR1 MNHEY and CDR2 SMNVEV (reference sequence). J gave up 2 bases and V 5 bases, and 6 bases lay outside the gene matches. This CDR3 is 15 amino acids long. CDR3 amino acids: CASSPLAGTTYEQYF. The CDR3 coding sequence is TGTGCCAGCAGTCCACTAGCGGGAACAACCTACGAGCAGTACTTC.